The 2 T cell receptor beta chains presented below share a single source sample, sequenced in a study of molecular identifiers for immune sequencing clone quantification. A single record per CDR3 protein comes from TCRdb applying MiXCR to the PCR reads. The sample shows around 480,000 distinct CDR3 sequences, about a fifth of them seen only once. Sequenced: naive CD8+ T cells from blood, with Jurkat cell RNA spiked in. Described subset: FACS-sorted CD8+CD4-CCR7+CD45RA+ naive T cells. The receptors derive from a human donor in good health. Some libraries in this study had Jurkat cell RNA spiked in.

This clonotype was recorded many times. V gene TRBV4-3 combines with J gene TRBJ2-3; the D gene is possibly TRBD2 (6 bases). CDR1 is LGHNA and CDR2 is YSLEER in the germline V gene. V gave up 2 bases and J gave up 1 base, with 10 bases separating them. This CDR3 region has 15 residues. Written as DNA, the CDR3 is TGCGCCAGCAGCCAATGGCGGGGCGGCACAGATACGCAGTATTTT. Protein product: CASSQWRGGTDTQYF.

V is TRBV2 and J is TRBJ2-7; tentative D call: TRBD2 (6 bases). The V gene's germline CDR1 is SNHLY and CDR2 FYNNEI. The CDR3 has 14 amino acids. Trimming took off 6 bases at V and 3 bases at J, with 15 bases between the two ends. This CDR3 is CASRDRGLNYEQYF. The CDR3 DNA follows: TGTGCCAGCAGAGATCGGGGACTGAACTACGAGCAGTACTTC.